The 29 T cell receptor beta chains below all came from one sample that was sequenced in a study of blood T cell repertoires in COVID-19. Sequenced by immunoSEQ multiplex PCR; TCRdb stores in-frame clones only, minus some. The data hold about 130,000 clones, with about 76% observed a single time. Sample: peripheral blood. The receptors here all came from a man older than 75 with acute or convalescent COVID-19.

The CDR3 sequence is CASSLEPAPGTGDEGYTF. The DNA for the CDR3 is TGTGCCAGCAGCTTAGAACCCGCCCCGGGGACAGGTGATGAAGGCTACACCTTC. The V gene is TRBV11-2, the J gene TRBJ1-2, with 8 bases identical to TRBD1. Germline CDR1 and CDR2: SGHAT and FQNNGV. This CDR3 has 18 amino acids. V lost 0 bases to trimming and J lost 8 bases; unmatched junction nucleotides: 17.

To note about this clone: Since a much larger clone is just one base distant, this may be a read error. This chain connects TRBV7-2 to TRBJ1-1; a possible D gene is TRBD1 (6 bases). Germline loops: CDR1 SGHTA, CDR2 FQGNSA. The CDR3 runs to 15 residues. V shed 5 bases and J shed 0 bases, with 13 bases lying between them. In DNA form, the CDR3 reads TGTGCCAGCAGCCCGGGGACACTTATGAACACTGAAGCTTTCTTT. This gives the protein CASSPGTLMNTEAFF. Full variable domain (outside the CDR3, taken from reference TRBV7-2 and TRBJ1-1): GAGVSQSPSNKVTEKGKDVELRCDPISGHTALYWYRQSLGQGLEFLIYFQGNSAPDKSGLPSDRFSAERTGGSVSTLTIQRTQQEDSAVYLCASSPGTLMNTEAFFGQGTRLTVV.

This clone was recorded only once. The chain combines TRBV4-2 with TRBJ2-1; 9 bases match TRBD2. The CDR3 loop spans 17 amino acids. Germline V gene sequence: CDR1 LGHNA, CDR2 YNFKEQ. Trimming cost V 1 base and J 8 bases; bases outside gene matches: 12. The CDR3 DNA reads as TGTGCCAGCAGCCAAGGCGGCGGGAGGGGGAATAAAGATGAGCAGTTCTTC. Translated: CASSQGGGRGNKDEQFF.

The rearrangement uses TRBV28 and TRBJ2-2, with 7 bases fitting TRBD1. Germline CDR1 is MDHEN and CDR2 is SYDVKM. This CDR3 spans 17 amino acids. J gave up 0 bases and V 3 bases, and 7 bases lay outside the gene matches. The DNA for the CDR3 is TGTGCCAGCAGTTTCCAAGGACAGGCTCCGAACACCGGGGAGCTGTTTTTT. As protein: CASSFQGQAPNTGELFF.

CDR3 sequence: CASTHRDTNYEQYF. The CDR3 nucleotides are TGTGCCAGCACCCACCGGGACACCAACTACGAGCAGTACTTC. This chain connects TRBV5-6 to TRBJ2-7; TRBD1 is a possible D gene (6 bases). The CDR3 covers 14 residues. V lost 6 bases to trimming and J lost 3 bases, with 16 bases between them. Germline CDR1 SGHDT, CDR2 YYEEEE.

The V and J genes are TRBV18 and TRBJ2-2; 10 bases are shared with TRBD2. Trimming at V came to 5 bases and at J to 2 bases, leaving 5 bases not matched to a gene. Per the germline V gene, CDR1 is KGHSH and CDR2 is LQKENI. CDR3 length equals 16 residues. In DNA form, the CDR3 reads TGTGCCAGCTCAAAGCTAGCGGGGGCAAACACCGGGGAGCTGTTTTTT. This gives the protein CASSKLAGANTGELFF. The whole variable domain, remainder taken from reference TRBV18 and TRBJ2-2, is NAGVMQNPRHLVRRRGQEARLRCSPMKGHSHVYWYRQLPEEGLKFMVYLQKENIIDESGMPKERFSAEFPKEGPSILRIQQVVRGDSAAYFCASSKLAGANTGELFFGEGSRLTVL.

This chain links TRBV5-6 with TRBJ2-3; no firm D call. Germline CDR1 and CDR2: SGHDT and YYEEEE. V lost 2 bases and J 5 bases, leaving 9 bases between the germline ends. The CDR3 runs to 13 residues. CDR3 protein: CASSFRTRDTQYF. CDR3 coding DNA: TGTGCCAGCAGCTTTCGAACACGAGATACGCAGTATTTT.

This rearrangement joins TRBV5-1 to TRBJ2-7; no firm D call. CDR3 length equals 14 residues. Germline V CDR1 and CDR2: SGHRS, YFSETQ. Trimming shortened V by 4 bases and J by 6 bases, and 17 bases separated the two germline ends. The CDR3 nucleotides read TGCGCCAGCAGCCCCCAGGAAAATTACCGCGAGCAGTACTTC. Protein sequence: CASSPQENYREQYF.

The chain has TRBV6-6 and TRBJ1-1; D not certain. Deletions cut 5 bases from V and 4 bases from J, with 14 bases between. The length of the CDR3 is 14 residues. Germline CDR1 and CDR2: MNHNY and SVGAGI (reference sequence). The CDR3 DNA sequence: TGTGCCAGCAGTCCCAATTGGGCGGGCACTGAAGCTTTCTTT. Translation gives CASSPNWAGTEAFF.

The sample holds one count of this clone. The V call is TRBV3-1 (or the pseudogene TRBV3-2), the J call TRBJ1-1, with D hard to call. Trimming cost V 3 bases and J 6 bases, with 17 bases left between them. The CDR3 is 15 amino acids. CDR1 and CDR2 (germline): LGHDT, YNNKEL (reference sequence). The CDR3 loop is CASSHRQAGPSEAFF. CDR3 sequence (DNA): TGTGCCAGCAGCCACAGGCAGGCCGGCCCCTCTGAAGCTTTCTTT.

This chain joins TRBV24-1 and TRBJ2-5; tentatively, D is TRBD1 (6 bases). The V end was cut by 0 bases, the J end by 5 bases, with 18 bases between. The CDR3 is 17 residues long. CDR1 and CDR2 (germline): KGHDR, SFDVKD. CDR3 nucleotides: TGTGCCACCAGTGATTTGGGGGGCCGTGGCGAAGAGGAGACCCAGTACTTC. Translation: CATSDLGGRGEEETQYF.

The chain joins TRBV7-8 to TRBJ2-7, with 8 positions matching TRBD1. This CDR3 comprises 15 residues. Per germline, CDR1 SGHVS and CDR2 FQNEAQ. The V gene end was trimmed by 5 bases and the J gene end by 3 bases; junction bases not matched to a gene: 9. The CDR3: CASSPTPGQDYEQYF. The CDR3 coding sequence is TGTGCCAGCAGCCCGACTCCGGGACAGGACTACGAGCAGTACTTC.

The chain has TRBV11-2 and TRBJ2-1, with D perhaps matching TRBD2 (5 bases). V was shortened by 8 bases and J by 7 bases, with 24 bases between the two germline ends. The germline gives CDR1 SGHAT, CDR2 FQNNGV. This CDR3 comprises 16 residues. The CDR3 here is CASSSFDGRDPNEQFF. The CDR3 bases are TGTGCCAGCTCTTCGTTCGATGGGAGAGACCCGAATGAGCAGTTCTTC.

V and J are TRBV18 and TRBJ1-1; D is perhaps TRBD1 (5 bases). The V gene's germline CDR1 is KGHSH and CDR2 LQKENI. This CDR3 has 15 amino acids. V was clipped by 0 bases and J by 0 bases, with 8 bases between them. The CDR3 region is CASSPPGGMNTEAFF. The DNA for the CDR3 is TGTGCCAGCTCACCACCGGGGGGTATGAACACTGAAGCTTTCTTT. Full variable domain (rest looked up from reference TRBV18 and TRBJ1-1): NAGVMQNPRHLVRRRGQEARLRCSPMKGHSHVYWYRQLPEEGLKFMVYLQKENIIDESGMPKERFSAEFPKEGPSILRIQQVVRGDSAAYFCASSPPGGMNTEAFFGQGTRLTVV.

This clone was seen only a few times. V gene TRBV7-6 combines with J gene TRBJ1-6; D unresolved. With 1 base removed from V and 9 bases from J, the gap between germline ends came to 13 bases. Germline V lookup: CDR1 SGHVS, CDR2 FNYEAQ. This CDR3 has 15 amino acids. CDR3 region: CASSLDQSYGSPLHF. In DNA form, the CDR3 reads TGTGCCAGCAGCTTAGACCAGTCGTATGGTTCACCCCTCCACTTT.

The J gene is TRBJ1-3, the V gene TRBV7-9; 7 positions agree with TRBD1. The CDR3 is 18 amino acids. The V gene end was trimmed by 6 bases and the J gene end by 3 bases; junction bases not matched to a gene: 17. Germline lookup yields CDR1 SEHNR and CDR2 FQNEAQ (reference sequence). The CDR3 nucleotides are TGTGCCAGCAGGCGTCGGAGAAGAACCGGGACAGTTGGAAACACCATATATTTT. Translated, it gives CASRRRRRTGTVGNTIYF.

Written as DNA, the CDR3 is TGTGCCAGCAGCCCTCAACAGGGGCCCGGGGAGCTGTTTTTT. Protein sequence: CASSPQQGPGELFF. The V and J genes are TRBV27 and TRBJ2-2; 7 nucleotides align to TRBD1. The J segment lost 6 bases and the V segment lost 6 bases, leaving 7 bases of the junction unmatched. The CDR3 has 14 amino acids. Germline CDR1 is MNHEY and CDR2 is SMNVEV (reference sequence).

CDR3 DNA: TGTGCCAGCAGCTTGGGACTAATGAGTGGGGAGACCCAGTACTTC. Amino acids: CASSLGLMSGETQYF. This chain joins TRBV5-5 and TRBJ2-5, with a weak D call TRBD2 (5 bases). CDR3 length: 15 residues. Trimming cost V 0 bases and J 5 bases, with 14 bases left between them. The germline V gene has CDR1 SGHKS and CDR2 YYEKEE (reference sequence).

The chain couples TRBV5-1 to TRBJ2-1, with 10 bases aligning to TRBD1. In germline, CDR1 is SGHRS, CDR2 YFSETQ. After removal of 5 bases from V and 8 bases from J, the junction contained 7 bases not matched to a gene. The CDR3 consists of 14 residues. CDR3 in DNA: TGCGCCAGCAGGACAGGGGGCGCTTTCCATGAGCAGTTCTTC. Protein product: CASRTGGAFHEQFF.

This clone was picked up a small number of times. In DNA, the CDR3 is TGTGCCAGCTGGAGACAGGGGACTCTTGGCTACACCTTC. This gives the protein CASWRQGTLGYTF. This chain connects TRBV2 to TRBJ1-2; TRBD1 aligns across 8 bases. This CDR3 region has 13 residues. Trimming cost V 8 bases and J 7 bases; bases outside gene matches: 9. The V gene's germline CDR1 is SNHLY and CDR2 FYNNEI.

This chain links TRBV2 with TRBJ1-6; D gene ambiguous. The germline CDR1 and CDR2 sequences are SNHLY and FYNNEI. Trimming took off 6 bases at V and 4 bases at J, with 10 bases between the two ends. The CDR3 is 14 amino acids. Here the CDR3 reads CASSPGMYNSPLHF. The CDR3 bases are TGTGCCAGCAGCCCGGGGATGTATAATTCACCCCTCCACTTT.

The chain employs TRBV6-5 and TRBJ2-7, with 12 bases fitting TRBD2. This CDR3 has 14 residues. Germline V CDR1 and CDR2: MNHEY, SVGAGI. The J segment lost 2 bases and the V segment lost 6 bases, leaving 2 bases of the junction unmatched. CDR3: CASRGLAGTYEQYF. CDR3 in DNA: TGTGCCAGCAGAGGACTAGCGGGGACCTACGAGCAGTACTTC.

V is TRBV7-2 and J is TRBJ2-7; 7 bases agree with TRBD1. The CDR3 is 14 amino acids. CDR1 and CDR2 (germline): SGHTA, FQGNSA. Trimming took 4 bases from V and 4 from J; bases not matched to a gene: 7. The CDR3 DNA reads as TGTGCCAGCAGCTCGCAGACAGGGCGTTACGAGCAGTACTTC. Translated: CASSSQTGRYEQYF.

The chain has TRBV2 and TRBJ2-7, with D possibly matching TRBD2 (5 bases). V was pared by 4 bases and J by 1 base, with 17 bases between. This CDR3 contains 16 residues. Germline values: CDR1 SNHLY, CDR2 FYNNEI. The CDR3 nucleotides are TGTGCCAGCAGTGTAGAGCTGGGGAGAACGTCCTACGAGCAGTACTTC. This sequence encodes CASSVELGRTSYEQYF.

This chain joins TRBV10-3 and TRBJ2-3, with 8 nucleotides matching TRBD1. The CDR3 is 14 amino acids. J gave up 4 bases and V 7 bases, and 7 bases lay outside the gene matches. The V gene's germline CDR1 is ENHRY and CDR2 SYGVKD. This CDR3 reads CAIKGQGGADTQYF. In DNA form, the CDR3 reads TGTGCCATCAAAGGACAGGGAGGAGCAGATACGCAGTATTTT.

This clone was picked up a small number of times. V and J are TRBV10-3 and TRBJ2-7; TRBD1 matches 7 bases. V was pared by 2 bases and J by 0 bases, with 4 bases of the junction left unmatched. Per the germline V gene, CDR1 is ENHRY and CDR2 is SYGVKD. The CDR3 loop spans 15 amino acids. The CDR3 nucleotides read TGTGCCATCAGTGAGGGGACAGCACGCTCCTACGAGCAGTACTTC. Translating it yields CAISEGTARSYEQYF.

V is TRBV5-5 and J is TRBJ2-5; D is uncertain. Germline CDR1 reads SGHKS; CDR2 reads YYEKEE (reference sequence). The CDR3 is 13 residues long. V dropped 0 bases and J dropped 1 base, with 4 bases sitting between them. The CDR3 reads CASSLVFQETQYF. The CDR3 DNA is TGTGCCAGCAGCTTGGTCTTCCAAGAGACCCAGTACTTC.

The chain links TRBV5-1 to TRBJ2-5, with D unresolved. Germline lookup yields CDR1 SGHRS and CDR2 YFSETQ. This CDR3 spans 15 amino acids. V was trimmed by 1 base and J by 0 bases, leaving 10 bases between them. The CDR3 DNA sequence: TGCGCCAGCAGCTTGCAACTCGACAACCAAGAGACCCAGTACTTC. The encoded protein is CASSLQLDNQETQYF.

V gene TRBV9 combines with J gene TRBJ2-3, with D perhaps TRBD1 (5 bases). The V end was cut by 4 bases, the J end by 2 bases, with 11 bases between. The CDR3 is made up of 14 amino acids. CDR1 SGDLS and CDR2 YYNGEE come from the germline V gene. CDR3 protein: CASSQRQNTDTQYF. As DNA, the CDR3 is TGTGCCAGCAGCCAACGACAGAACACAGATACGCAGTATTTT.